This T cell receptor (beta chain) was sequenced in a study of T cells in women clearing cervical HPV infection. Whole-study context: Controls gave blood once infection was undetectable; cases at lesion identification. Overall study findings and caveats: Unknown T-cell numbers per sample may underlie the richness differences.

The CDR3 loop spans 16 amino acids. Per the germline V gene, CDR1 is MNHEY and CDR2 is SVGEGT. HPV was found by MY09/MY11 PCR and dot-blot genotyping. TCR beta CDR3 amplified by multiplex PCR from approximately 1,200 ng genomic DNA. Only in-frame clones appear in the TCRdb table, and some are missing; sequencing was by immunoSEQ multiplex PCR. This sample's clone table lists 35,000 to 45,000 clones. To note about this clone: As yet, its antigen is unknown. The germline gene is not matched at one end of the junction; a read error may be the cause. The read halts 3 residues ahead of the CDR3 end, with the missing end drawn from the germline J gene. Other nucleotide sequences from this sample produce the same CDR3.

The V call is TRBV6-2 or TRBV6-3, the J call TRBJ1-3; the match to TRBD1 covers 7 bases. Input material: blood buffy coat. The sequence derives from a woman between 18 and 70 years old with a cervical HPV16 infection that either progressed to CIN3+ or cleared (not recorded which). Partial CDR3 DNA: TGTGCCAGCAACCGGGACAGCGCTTACTCTGGAAACACT. Translated: CASNRDSAYSGNT. The entire CDR3 reads CASNRDSAYSGNTIYF.